This T cell receptor beta chain emerged from a study of T cells after yellow fever vaccination. Study overall: Low-cell-number fractions underwent preparation using SMART-Seq v4 Ultra Low Input. Notes on the study in general: Repertoires sorted by FACS could include abundant clonotypes that are contaminants from the bulk population.

Comment on this clonotype: Its antigen is not identified.

Using its own MiXCR run on the 5' RACE reads, TCRdb lists one record per CDR3 protein. The repertoire holds about 300,000 distinct CDR3 sequences, around 10% seen once, with around 3.4% in the top ten. Germline values: CDR1 SGHTA, CDR2 FQGNSA. V lost 2 bases and J 5 bases, leaving 16 bases between the germline ends. This CDR3 is built from 16 residues. This sequence joins TRBV7-2 and TRBJ1-5, with D possibly TRBD1 on 5 matching bases. Sequencing was performed on CD4+ T cells sorted from PBMCs, taken 5 days after the yellow fever booster vaccination. The sequence derives from a man between 18 and 35 years old who received the YFV17D yellow fever vaccine. CDR3 region: CASSLNGAPTDQPQHF. DNA for the CDR3: TGTGCCAGCAGCTTAAATGGGGCCCCGACTGATCAGCCCCAGCATTTT.